The rows below give T cell receptor beta chains drawn from one sample of a study of T cell responses to AZD1222 COVID-19 vaccine. Assay used: immunoSEQ multiplex PCR; TCRdb lists only in-frame clones, some missing. The sample holds some 150,000 clones, approximately 90% seen once. Sequenced here: peripheral blood, sampled 28 days after the second AZD1222 dose. These receptors all come from an adult who received the AZD1222 COVID-19 vaccine. Both conserved end residues are part of each CDR3. Size values are once, few and many counts, or a class for expanded clones, and some rows have none.

TRBV28,TRBJ2-1,few,CASSLGVGQAYNEQFF
TRBV3-1/TRBV3-2,TRBJ1-2,-,CASSPNAERNYGYTF
TRBV7-3,TRBJ1-3,-,CASSSKGGNTIYF
TRBV14,TRBJ2-1,-,CASSQGYEQFF
TRBV5-5,TRBJ1-5,-,CASSGVNQPQHF
TRBV3-1/TRBV3-2,TRBJ2-1,-,CASSQDISGGKHEQFF
TRBV7-2,TRBJ2-7,-,CASSLVSGGDYEQYF
TRBV5-4,TRBJ1-2,-,CASSLALGQGTTNYGYTF
TRBV9,TRBJ1-2,few,CASSVAVKGREGYTF
TRBV11-2,TRBJ1-1,-,CASSPNGHSEAFF
TRBV19,TRBJ1-2,-,CASSIDTNYGYTF
TRBV5-6,TRBJ2-7,-,CASSGRDLVSYEQYF
TRBV28,TRBJ1-4,-,CASSPVPGANEKLFF
TRBV6-5,TRBJ2-7,-,CASSLFTGPGGEQYF
TRBV19,TRBJ2-5,-,CASSIPGSQETQYF
TRBV6-5,TRBJ1-3,-,CASSYTATRSGNTIYF
TRBV6-5,TRBJ2-2,-,CASSRDRVNTGELFF